This TCR beta chain was retrieved from a study of cytomegalovirus exposure and HLA in healthy donors. The CDR3 totals 14 residues. Trimming pared 5 bases from V and 1 base from J, leaving 12 bases between. The germline CDR1 and CDR2 sequences are MNHNS and SASEGT. In this sample, this clone turned up a few times. With 60 Vbeta and 13 Jbeta primers, the PCR was carried out. Clones were sequenced by immunoSEQ multiplex PCR, and TCRdb holds only the in-frame ones, with some missing. The sample has over 100,000 clones; roughly 79% are singletons. Input material: PBMCs. The chain links TRBV6-1 to TRBJ2-7, with D perhaps TRBD1 (6 bases). The sequence was collected from a woman aged 25 to 45 in good health and CMV-seronegative. The CDR3 loop is CASSFSTGSYEQYF. CDR3 sequence (DNA): TGTGCCAGCAGTTTCTCGACAGGTTCCTACGAGCAGTACTTC.